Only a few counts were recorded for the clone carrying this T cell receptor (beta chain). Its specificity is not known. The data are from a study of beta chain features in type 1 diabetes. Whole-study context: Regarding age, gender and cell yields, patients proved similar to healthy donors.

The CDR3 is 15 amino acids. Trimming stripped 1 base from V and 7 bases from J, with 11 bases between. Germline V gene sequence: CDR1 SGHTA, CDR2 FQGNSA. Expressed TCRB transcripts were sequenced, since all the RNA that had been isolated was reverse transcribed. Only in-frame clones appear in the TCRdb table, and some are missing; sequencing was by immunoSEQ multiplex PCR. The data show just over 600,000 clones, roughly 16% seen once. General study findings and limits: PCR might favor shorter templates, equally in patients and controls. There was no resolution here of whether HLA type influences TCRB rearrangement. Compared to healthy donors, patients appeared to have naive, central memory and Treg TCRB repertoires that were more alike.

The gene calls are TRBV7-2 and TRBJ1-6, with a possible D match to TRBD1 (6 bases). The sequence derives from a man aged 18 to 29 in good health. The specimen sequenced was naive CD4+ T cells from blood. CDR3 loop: CASSLGGAGNSPLHF. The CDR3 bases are TGTGCCAGCAGCTTAGGGGGGGCAGGGAATTCACCCCTCCACTTT.